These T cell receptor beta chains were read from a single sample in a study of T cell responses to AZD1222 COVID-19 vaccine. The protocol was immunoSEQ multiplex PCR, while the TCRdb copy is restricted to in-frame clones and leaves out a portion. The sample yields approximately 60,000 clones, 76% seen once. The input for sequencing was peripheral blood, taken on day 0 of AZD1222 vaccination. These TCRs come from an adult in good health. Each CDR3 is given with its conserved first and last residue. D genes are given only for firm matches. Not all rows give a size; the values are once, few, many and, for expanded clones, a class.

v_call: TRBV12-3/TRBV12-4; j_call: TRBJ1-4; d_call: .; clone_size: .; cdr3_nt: TGTGCCAGCATTAAGGGGGAAAAACTGTTTTTT; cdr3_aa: CASIKGEKLFF
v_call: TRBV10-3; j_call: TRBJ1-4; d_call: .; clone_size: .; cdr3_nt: TGTGCCATCAGTGAGGGTTGGCAGGGAAATGAAAAACTGTTTTTT; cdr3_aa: CAISEGWQGNEKLFF
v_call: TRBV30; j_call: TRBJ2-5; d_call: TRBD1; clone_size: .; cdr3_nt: TGTGCCTGGAGAGGGACAGGGGTGAGAGAGACCCAGTACTTC; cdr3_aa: CAWRGTGVRETQYF
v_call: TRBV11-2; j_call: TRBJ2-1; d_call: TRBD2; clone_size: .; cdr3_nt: TGTGCCAGCAGCTTGCTTAGCGGGGGCGTTAGCTCCTACAATGAGCAGTTCTTC; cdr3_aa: CASSLLSGGVSSYNEQFF
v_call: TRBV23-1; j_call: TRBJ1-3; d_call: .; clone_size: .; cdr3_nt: TGCGCCAGCAGTCAAGGGGCCGGAAACACCATATATTTT; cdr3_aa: CASSQGAGNTIYF
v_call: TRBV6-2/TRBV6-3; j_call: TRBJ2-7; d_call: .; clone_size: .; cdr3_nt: TGTGCCAGCAGTTTGTACGAGTACGAGCAGTACTTC; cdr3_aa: CASSLYEYEQYF
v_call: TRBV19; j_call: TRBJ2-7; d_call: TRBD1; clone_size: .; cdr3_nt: TGTGCCAGTAGTGCCTCCGGGACAGGGGGCGGCTACGAGCAGTACTTC; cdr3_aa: CASSASGTGGGYEQYF
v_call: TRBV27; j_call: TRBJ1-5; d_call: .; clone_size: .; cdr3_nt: TGTGCCAGCAGTTTAGGACCCCTAGGGCCCCAGCATTTT; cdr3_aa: CASSLGPLGPQHF
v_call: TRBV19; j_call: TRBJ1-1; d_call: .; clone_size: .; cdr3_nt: TGTGCCAGTAGTTTCCCTTACGCATTGGGAACTGAAGCTTTCTTT; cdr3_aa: CASSFPYALGTEAFF
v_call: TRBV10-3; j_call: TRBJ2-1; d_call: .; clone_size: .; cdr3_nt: TGTGCCATCAGGGGGGGCGAGGAGCAGTTCTTC; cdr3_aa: CAIRGGEEQFF
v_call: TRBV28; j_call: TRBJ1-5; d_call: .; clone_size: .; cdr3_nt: TGTGCCAGCAGTATCGAGGGGAGTCAGCCCCAGCATTTT; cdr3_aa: CASSIEGSQPQHF
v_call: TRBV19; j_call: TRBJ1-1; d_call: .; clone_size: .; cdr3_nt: TGTGCCAGTAACGCGCCGGGGGCCCAATTCACTGAAGCTTTCTTT; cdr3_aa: CASNAPGAQFTEAFF
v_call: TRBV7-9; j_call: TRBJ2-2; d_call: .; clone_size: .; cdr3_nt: TGTGCCAGCAGCTCCCGGGACAAATTCACCGGGGAGCTGTTTTTT; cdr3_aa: CASSSRDKFTGELFF
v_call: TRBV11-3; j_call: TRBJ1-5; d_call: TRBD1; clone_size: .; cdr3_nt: TGTGCCAGCAGCCCTGGGACAGGGGTTCGGCCCCAGCATTTT; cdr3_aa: CASSPGTGVRPQHF
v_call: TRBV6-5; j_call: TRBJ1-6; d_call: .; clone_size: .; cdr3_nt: TGTGCCAGCAGTTACGAGGGACACGATAATTCACCCCTCCACTTT; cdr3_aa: CASSYEGHDNSPLHF
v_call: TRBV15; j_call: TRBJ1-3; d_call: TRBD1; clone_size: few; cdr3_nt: TGTGCCACCAGCAGGGACAGGTACTCTGGAAACACCATATATTTT; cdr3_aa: CATSRDRYSGNTIYF
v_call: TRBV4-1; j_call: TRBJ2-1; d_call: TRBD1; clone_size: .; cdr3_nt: TGCGCCAGCAGCCCCGGGACAGGGAATGAGCAGTTCTTC; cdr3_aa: CASSPGTGNEQFF
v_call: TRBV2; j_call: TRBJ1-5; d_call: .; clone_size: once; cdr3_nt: TGTGCCAGCAGCCCAGCGAATAGCAATCAGCCCCAGCATTTT; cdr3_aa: CASSPANSNQPQHF
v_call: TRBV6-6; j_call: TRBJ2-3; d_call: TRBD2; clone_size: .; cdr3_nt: TGTGCCAGCAGTTCGCGGACTAGCGGGGCAAATACGCAGTATTTT; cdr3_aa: CASSSRTSGANTQYF
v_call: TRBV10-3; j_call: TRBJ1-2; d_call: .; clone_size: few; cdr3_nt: TGTGCCACACAGGGAAGCTATGGCTACACCTTC; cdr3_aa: CATQGSYGYTF
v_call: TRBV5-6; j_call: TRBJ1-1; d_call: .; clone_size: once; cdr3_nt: TGTGCCAGCAGAGGGAGGGAGAACACTGAAGCTTTCTTT; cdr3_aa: CASRGRENTEAFF
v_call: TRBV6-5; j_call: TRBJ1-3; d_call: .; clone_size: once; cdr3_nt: TGTGCCAGCAGTTACTCGATGAGAGGCCGAAACACCATATATTTT; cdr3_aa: CASSYSMRGRNTIYF
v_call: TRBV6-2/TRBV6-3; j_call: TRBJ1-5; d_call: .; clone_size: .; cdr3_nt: TGTGCCAGCAGTTACTCGGGGGGGGATCAGCCCCAGCATTTT; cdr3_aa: CASSYSGGDQPQHF
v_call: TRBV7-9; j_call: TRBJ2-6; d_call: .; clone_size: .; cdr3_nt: TGTGCCAGCAGCTTACAGGTTTCCGGGGCCAACGTCCTGACTTTC; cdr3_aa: CASSLQVSGANVLTF
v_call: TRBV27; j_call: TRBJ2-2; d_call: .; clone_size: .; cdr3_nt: TGTGCCAGCAGTTTATCTTTTGGGTTTAGCACCGGGGAGCTGTTTTTT; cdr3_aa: CASSLSFGFSTGELFF
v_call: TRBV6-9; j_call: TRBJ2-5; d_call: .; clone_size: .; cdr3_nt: TGTGCCAGAGCCCTCCCAGGTTGGGGGACCCAGTACTTC; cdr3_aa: CARALPGWGTQYF
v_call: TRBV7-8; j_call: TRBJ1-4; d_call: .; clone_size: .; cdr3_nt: TGTGCCAGCGGCGCGGGCGGGGGCCGAACTAATGAAAAACTGTTTTTT; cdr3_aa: CASGAGGGRTNEKLFF
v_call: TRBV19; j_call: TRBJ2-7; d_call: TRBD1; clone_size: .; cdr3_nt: TGTGCCAGTAAGCCCCACAGGGGAAGAGGCTACGAGCAGTACTTC; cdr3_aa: CASKPHRGRGYEQYF
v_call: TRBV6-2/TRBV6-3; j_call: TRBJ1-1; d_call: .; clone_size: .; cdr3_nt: TGTGCCAGCAGTTACCGGACGAACACTGAAGCTTTCTTT; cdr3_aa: CASSYRTNTEAFF
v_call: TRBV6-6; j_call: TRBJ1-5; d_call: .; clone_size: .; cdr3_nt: TGTGCCAGCAGTTCGTACAGGGCCCGCCACTATCAGCCCCAGCATTTT; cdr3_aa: CASSSYRARHYQPQHF
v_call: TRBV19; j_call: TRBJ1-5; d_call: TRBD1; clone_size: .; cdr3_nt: TGTGCCAGTAGGGGGGACAGAATTAGCAATCAGCCCCAGCATTTT; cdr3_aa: CASRGDRISNQPQHF
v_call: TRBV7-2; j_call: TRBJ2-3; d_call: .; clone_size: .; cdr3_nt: TGTGCCAGCAGCTTTGTTGGTGGGGGAGATACGCAGTATTTT; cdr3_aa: CASSFVGGGDTQYF
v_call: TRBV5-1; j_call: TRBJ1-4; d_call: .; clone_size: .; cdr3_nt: TGCGCCAGCACAAATTCCGGGGAAATGGGGAAACTGTTTTTT; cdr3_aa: CASTNSGEMGKLFF
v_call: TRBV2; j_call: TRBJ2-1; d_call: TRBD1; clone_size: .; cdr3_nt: TGTGCCAGCAGCTCGGACAGGGATCGTGAGCAGTTCTTC; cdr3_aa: CASSSDRDREQFF
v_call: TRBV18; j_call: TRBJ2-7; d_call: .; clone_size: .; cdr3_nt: TGTGCCAGCTCACCTGAGACCGGGGAGGACGAGCAGTACTTC; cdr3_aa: CASSPETGEDEQYF
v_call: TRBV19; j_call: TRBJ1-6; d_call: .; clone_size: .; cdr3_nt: TGTGCCAGTAGTCCTGGGACATCCTATAATTCACCCCTCCACTTT; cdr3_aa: CASSPGTSYNSPLHF
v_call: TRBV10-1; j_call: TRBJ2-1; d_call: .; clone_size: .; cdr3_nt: TGCGCCGCCCAAATCCAACCTCTTTTGGTAGGTGAGCAGTTCTTC; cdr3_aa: CAAQIQPLLVGEQFF
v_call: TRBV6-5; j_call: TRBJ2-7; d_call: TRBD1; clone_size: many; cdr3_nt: TGTGCCAGCAACTTGGGACAGGGTTCTTCCTACGAGCAGTACTTC; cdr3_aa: CASNLGQGSSYEQYF